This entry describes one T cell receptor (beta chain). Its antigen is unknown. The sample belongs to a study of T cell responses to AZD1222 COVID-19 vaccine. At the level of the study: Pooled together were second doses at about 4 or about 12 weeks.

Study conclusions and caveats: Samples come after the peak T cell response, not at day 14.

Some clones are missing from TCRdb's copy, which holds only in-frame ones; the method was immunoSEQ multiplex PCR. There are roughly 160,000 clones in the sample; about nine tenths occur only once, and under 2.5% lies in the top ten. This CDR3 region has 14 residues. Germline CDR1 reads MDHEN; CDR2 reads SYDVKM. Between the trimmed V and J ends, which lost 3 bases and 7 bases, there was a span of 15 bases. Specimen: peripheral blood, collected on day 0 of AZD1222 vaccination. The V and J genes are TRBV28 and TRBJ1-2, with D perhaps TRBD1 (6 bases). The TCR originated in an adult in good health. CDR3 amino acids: CASSFGYRDSGYTF. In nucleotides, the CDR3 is TGTGCCAGCAGTTTCGGTTACAGGGATAGTGGCTACACCTTC.